The 11 T cell receptor beta chains below come from one sample, sequenced in a study of Ad26.COV2.S vaccination and SARS-CoV-2 variants. TCRdb keeps only in-frame clones here, not all; method: immunoSEQ multiplex PCR. This sample has under 550,000 clones; around nine tenths occur once, and the top ten carry roughly an eighth. Treatment given: over 15 received Ad26.COV2.S at low or high dose, single or two shots; a few received placebo; per-sample allocation not given. Samples were taken on day 63 after the first vaccine or placebo injection. Sequencing used peripheral blood, obtained in a trial of Ad26.COV2.S vaccine versus placebo. The receptors derive from a person between 18 and 59 years old who received the Ad26.COV2.S COVID-19 vaccine or a placebo.

This chain joins TRBV18 and TRBJ2-2; no definite D call. Trimming cost V 6 bases and J 8 bases, with 10 bases left between them. The CDR3 has 12 amino acids. CDR1 is KGHSH, CDR2 LQKENI, per germline. This CDR3 is CASSILRGELFF. The CDR3 nucleotides read TGTGCCAGCTCCATTCTTCGTGGGGAGCTGTTTTTT.

The chain is built from TRBV6-2 or TRBV6-3 and TRBJ1-5, with no clear D. V was cut by 2 bases and J by 1 base, with 15 bases left in between. Germline loops: CDR1 MNHEY, CDR2 SVGEGT. CDR3 size: 17 residues. This CDR3 is CASSYVGGQKSNQPQHF. CDR3 DNA: TGTGCCAGCAGTTACGTAGGCGGCCAAAAAAGCAATCAGCCCCAGCATTTT.

The chain joins TRBV19 to TRBJ1-1, with 7 nucleotides matching TRBD1. With V trimmed by 4 bases and J by 4 bases, 6 bases remained unmatched. The CDR3 is 14 residues long. Germline assignment: CDR1 LNHDA and CDR2 SQIVND (reference sequence). In nucleotides, the CDR3 is TGTGCCAGTAGTAGGGTGGGGACAGTCACTGAAGCTTTCTTT. It translates to CASSRVGTVTEAFF.

V is TRBV7-9 and J is TRBJ2-1; a weak D match, TRBD2 (5 bases). The CDR3 is 12 residues long. The V and J ends lost 1 base and 12 bases respectively, with 10 bases between them. Germline V gene sequence: CDR1 SEHNR, CDR2 FQNEAQ (reference sequence). The DNA of the CDR3 is TGTGCCAGCAGCTTAGGGGAGAACGTGCAGTTCTTC. It translates to CASSLGENVQFF.

CDR3 protein: CASRSPSLENTEKLFF. The CDR3 nucleotides read TGTGCCAGCCGATCGCCTTCATTGGAGAATACTGAAAAACTGTTTTTT. The rearrangement uses TRBV28 and TRBJ1-4; D gene uncertain. CDR3 length: 16 amino acids. The V and J ends lost 8 bases and 7 bases respectively, with 23 bases between them. CDR1 is MDHEN and CDR2 is SYDVKM in the germline V gene.

The chain uses TRBV5-1 and TRBJ1-1; 11 nucleotides line up with TRBD1. J was trimmed by 5 bases and V by 4 bases; bases with no gene match: 7. CDR1 and CDR2 from the germline V gene are SGHRS and YFSETQ. The CDR3 spans 15 residues. This chain's CDR3 is CASSARTGGFTEAFF. As DNA, the CDR3 is TGCGCCAGCAGCGCCAGGACAGGGGGCTTTACTGAAGCTTTCTTT. The full variable domain, in which reference TRBV5-1 and TRBJ1-1 provide the parts outside the CDR3, is KAGVTQTPRYLIKTRGQQVTLSCSPISGHRSVSWYQQTPGQGLQFLFEYFSETQRNKGNFPGRFSGRQFSNSRSEMNVSTLELGDSALYLCASSARTGGFTEAFFGQGTRLTVV.

The V gene is TRBV7-8, the J gene TRBJ2-7; 9 bases match TRBD1. The germline V gene encodes CDR1 SGHVS and CDR2 FQNEAQ. The CDR3 has 17 residues. V shed 2 bases, J shed 2 bases, and the junction held 10 bases outside the gene matches. CDR3 nucleotides: TGTGCCAGCAGCTTATCCCCTCGGACAGGGGAGGCCTACGAGCAGTACTTC. Its protein product is CASSLSPRTGEAYEQYF.

In DNA, the CDR3 is TGCGCCAGCAGCCGCGGCGTCTTTAACACTGAAGCTTTCTTT. Its protein is CASSRGVFNTEAFF. V gene TRBV4-3 combines with J gene TRBJ1-1, with unresolved D. V was pared by 4 bases and J by 2 bases, with 11 bases between. The CDR3 has 14 residues. The germline CDR1 and CDR2 sequences are LGHNA and YSLEER.

The chain links TRBV2 to TRBJ2-4; D uncertain. The germline CDR1 and CDR2 sequences are SNHLY and FYNNEI. The germline V and J ends were trimmed by 3 bases and 3 bases, with 12 bases remaining between them. The CDR3 covers 15 residues. The CDR3 region is CASSDGPGYKNIQYF. The CDR3 DNA reads as TGTGCCAGCAGTGATGGGCCCGGCTACAAAAACATTCAGTACTTC.

This sequence joins TRBV6-5 and TRBJ2-7, with D tentatively TRBD1 (6 bases). Germline V CDR1 and CDR2: MNHEY, SVGAGI. The CDR3 sequence is 11 residues long. V gave up 8 bases and J gave up 3 bases, with 8 bases separating them. Here the CDR3 reads CASRDNYEQYF. The CDR3 nucleotides are TGTGCCAGCCGGGACAACTACGAGCAGTACTTC.

This chain joins TRBV4-2 and TRBJ2-1, with TRBD2 matching 9 bases. There are 18 residues in the CDR3. With 0 bases clipped from V and 6 bases from J, the junction kept 12 bases outside the gene matches. CDR1 is LGHNA, CDR2 YNFKEQ, per germline. The CDR3 reads CASSQDSLLAGVLNEQFF. In DNA, the CDR3 is TGTGCCAGCAGCCAAGATTCCCTATTAGCGGGAGTTCTCAATGAGCAGTTCTTC.